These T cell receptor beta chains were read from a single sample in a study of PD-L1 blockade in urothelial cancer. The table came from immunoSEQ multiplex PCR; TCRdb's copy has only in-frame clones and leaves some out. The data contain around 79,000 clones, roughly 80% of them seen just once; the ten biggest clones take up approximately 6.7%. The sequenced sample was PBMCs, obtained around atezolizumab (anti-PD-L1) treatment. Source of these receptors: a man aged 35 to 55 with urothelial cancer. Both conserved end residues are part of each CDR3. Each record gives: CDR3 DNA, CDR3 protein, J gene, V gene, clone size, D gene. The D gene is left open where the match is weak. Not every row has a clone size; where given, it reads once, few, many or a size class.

cdr3_nt: TGCGCCAGCAGCAGTACAGGGCCAGATACGCAGTATTTT
cdr3_aa: CASSSTGPDTQYF
j_call: TRBJ2-3
v_call: TRBV5-1
clone_size: .
d_call: .

cdr3_nt: TGCGCCAGCAGCTTCCTCCCAGGGGGCTCTAACTATGGCTACACCTTC
cdr3_aa: CASSFLPGGSNYGYTF
j_call: TRBJ1-2
v_call: TRBV5-1
clone_size: .
d_call: TRBD1

cdr3_nt: TGTGCCAGCAGCTTAGCCGCGGGGGGGGGTTACAATGAGCAGTTCTTC
cdr3_aa: CASSLAAGGGYNEQFF
j_call: TRBJ2-1
v_call: TRBV7-2
clone_size: .
d_call: TRBD2

cdr3_nt: TGTGCCAGCAGCTCGGGACAGGGAGACACTGAAGCTTTCTTT
cdr3_aa: CASSSGQGDTEAFF
j_call: TRBJ1-1
v_call: TRBV7-9
clone_size: .
d_call: TRBD1

cdr3_nt: TGTGCCTGGAGTCCGAAGTGGTTACCAGGCTTCAATGAAAAACTGTTTTTT
cdr3_aa: CAWSPKWLPGFNEKLFF
j_call: TRBJ1-4
v_call: TRBV30
clone_size: .
d_call: .

cdr3_nt: TGTGCCAGCAGTTTACGGGGACAGGTACGGACTGAAGCTTTCTTT
cdr3_aa: CASSLRGQVRTEAFF
j_call: TRBJ1-1
v_call: TRBV28
clone_size: .
d_call: TRBD1

cdr3_nt: TGTGCCAGTAGTGCCACTAGCGGGTTTTACTCCTACAATGAGCAGTTCTTC
cdr3_aa: CASSATSGFYSYNEQFF
j_call: TRBJ2-1
v_call: TRBV19
clone_size: .
d_call: TRBD2

cdr3_nt: TGTGCCAGCAGTTTAGGACATATGAACACTGAAGCTTTCTTT
cdr3_aa: CASSLGHMNTEAFF
j_call: TRBJ1-1
v_call: TRBV28
clone_size: many
d_call: .

cdr3_nt: TGTGCCAGCAGACCCGGACAGGGGAAAAAACTGTTTTTT
cdr3_aa: CASRPGQGKKLFF
j_call: TRBJ1-4
v_call: TRBV2
clone_size: .
d_call: TRBD1

cdr3_nt: TGTGCCAGCAGCTTAGGGCAGAACACCGGGGAGCTGTTTTTT
cdr3_aa: CASSLGQNTGELFF
j_call: TRBJ2-2
v_call: TRBV7-3
clone_size: .
d_call: .